These 7 T cell receptor beta chains were all obtained from the same sample, sequenced in a study of blood T cell repertoires in COVID-19. The protocol was immunoSEQ multiplex PCR, while the TCRdb copy is restricted to in-frame clones and leaves out a portion. The sample holds approximately 130,000 clones, approximately 87% seen once. Sequenced material: peripheral blood. All receptors come from a man between 50 and 59 years old with active COVID-19.

The chain has TRBV2 and TRBJ1-1; possible D gene TRBD1, 6 bases. This CDR3 region has 14 residues. The germline gives CDR1 SNHLY, CDR2 FYNNEI. V was pared by 5 bases and J by 2 bases, with 12 bases between. The CDR3, as DNA: TGTGCCAGCAGTCAGGGGCTTCGAAACACTGAAGCTTTCTTT. This codes for CASSQGLRNTEAFF.

The genes are TRBV3-1 (or the pseudogene TRBV3-2) and TRBJ2-3, with 11 bases fitting TRBD1. V trimming: 1 base; J trimming: 5 bases; junction bases outside the gene matches: 8. CDR3 size: 17 residues. In germline, CDR1 is LGHDT, CDR2 YNNKEL (reference sequence). The CDR3 coding sequence is TGTGCCAGCAGCCAAGTTGGACGGGACAGGGGGGGAGATACGCAGTATTTT. This sequence encodes CASSQVGRDRGGDTQYF.

The chain has TRBV6-5 and TRBJ2-3; 8 nucleotides line up with TRBD2. Germline trimming cut 2 bases from V and 2 bases from J; bases unmatched to any gene: 3. Per the germline V gene, CDR1 is MNHEY and CDR2 is SVGAGI. The CDR3 is made up of 15 amino acids. The CDR3 DNA follows: TGTGCCAGCAGTTACACGGGGGGGCTCACAGATACGCAGTATTTT. It translates to CASSYTGGLTDTQYF.

The rearrangement links TRBV7-2 to TRBJ1-6; 7 bases align to TRBD1. This CDR3 has 15 residues. Trimming at V came to 2 bases and at J to 8 bases, leaving 6 bases not matched to a gene. The germline CDR1 and CDR2 sequences are SGHTA and FQGNSA. The CDR3 loop is CASSLTVGQYSPLHF. The CDR3 DNA reads TGTGCCAGCAGCTTAACTGTGGGACAGTATTCACCCCTCCACTTT.

The chain has TRBV19 and TRBJ2-2; D gene unclear. With 7 bases removed from V and 8 bases from J, the gap between germline ends came to 17 bases. The CDR3 has 14 residues. The germline V gene has CDR1 LNHDA and CDR2 SQIVND (reference sequence). The CDR3 DNA reads as TGTGCCAGTATAGACTCGGTCGCTGGAGGGGAGCTGTTTTTT. This translates into CASIDSVAGGELFF.

Comments on this clone: Sequence at one end of the junction differs from germline and may be a read error. The genes are TRBV7-7 and TRBJ2-1; tentatively, D is TRBD2 (6 bases). CDR1 SSHAT and CDR2 FNYEAQ come from the germline V gene (reference sequence). This CDR3 comprises 13 residues. CDR3 sequence reads: CASSRNWGDEQFF. In nucleotides, the CDR3 is TGTGCTAGCAGCCGAAACTGGGGGGATGAGCAGTTCTTC.

The V gene is TRBV6-5, the J gene TRBJ2-5; D gene ambiguous. Trimming removed 6 bases from V and 2 bases from J, with 16 bases in between. The CDR3 has 15 amino acids. Looked up from germline, CDR1 is MNHEY and CDR2 is SVGAGI. CDR3 amino acids: CASRDPSNPQETQYF. The CDR3 nucleotides read TGTGCCAGCAGGGATCCTAGTAACCCACAAGAGACCCAGTACTTC.